Below, 25 T cell receptor beta chains from the same sample are listed, as sequenced in a study of blood T cell repertoires in COVID-19. The data were produced by immunoSEQ multiplex PCR, yet TCRdb's version contains in-frame clones alone and is incomplete. The sample includes about 230,000 clones, around 83% of them seen just once. The sequencing input was peripheral blood. Receptors originate from a woman aged 50 to 60 with acute or convalescent COVID-19.

V and J are TRBV19 and TRBJ2-1; 14 positions match TRBD2. This CDR3 is 18 amino acids long. Unmatched junction bases numbered 6, after V lost 5 bases and J lost 0 bases. CDR1 LNHDA and CDR2 SQIVND come from the germline V gene (reference sequence). CDR3 nucleotide sequence: TGTGCCAGTAGTCCGGGACTAGCGGGAGTAAGCTCCTACAATGAGCAGTTCTTC. Translated, it gives CASSPGLAGVSSYNEQFF.

The V and J genes are TRBV27 and TRBJ2-7; 12 positions agree with TRBD2. The CDR3 covers 16 residues. The junction had 5 bases not matched to a gene; V was cut back by 0 bases and J by 5 bases. CDR1 MNHEY and CDR2 SMNVEV come from the germline V gene (reference sequence). The CDR3, as DNA: TGTGCCAGCAGTTTATCCCTAGCGGGAGGGATAAACGAGCAGTACTTC. Its translation is CASSLSLAGGINEQYF.

This clone is a singleton in its sample. The rearrangement joins TRBV11-2 to TRBJ1-4; 11 bases align to TRBD1. CDR1 SGHAT and CDR2 FQNNGV come from the germline V gene. V shed 5 bases, J shed 11 bases, and the junction held 19 bases outside the gene matches. The CDR3 consists of 18 residues. The CDR3 region has the DNA TGTGCCAGCAGCCTCAAGCTCGGACAGGGGGCTCGAGGGAGGAAACTGTTTTTT. Translated: CASSLKLGQGARGRKLFF.

The table lists this clone with a few counts. This chain joins TRBV4-1 and TRBJ2-1; 7 nucleotides match TRBD2. V lost 5 bases, J lost 6 bases, and 13 bases stayed unmatched. The CDR3 spans 16 residues. Germline CDR1 and CDR2: MGHRA and YSYEKL. The CDR3 loop is CASSSGAPVLGNEQFF. Here the CDR3 DNA reads TGCGCCAGCAGCAGCGGGGCCCCAGTACTTGGCAATGAGCAGTTCTTC.

The chain links TRBV9 to TRBJ1-2, with D possibly matching TRBD1 (5 bases). Trimming took 4 bases from V and 3 from J, leaving 13 bases between them. The CDR3 length is 14 residues. Germline V gives CDR1 SGDLS, CDR2 YYNGEE. The CDR3 reads CASSPPDIYYGYTF. CDR3 nucleotides: TGTGCCAGCAGCCCCCCGGACATCTACTATGGCTACACCTTC.

The chain recombines TRBV7-8 with TRBJ1-5; D remains ambiguous. Germline V gene sequence: CDR1 SGHVS, CDR2 FQNEAQ. The V gene lost 0 bases and the J gene lost 5 bases, with 11 bases spanning the gap. The CDR3 is 15 residues long. In nucleotides, the CDR3 is TGTGCCAGCAGCTTAGCGGCGGGGAAAGATCAGCCCCAGCATTTT. Protein sequence: CASSLAAGKDQPQHF.

This clone was observed once. The V gene is TRBV5-1, the J gene TRBJ2-1, with 15 bases fitting TRBD2. Trimming removed 4 bases from V and 5 bases from J; junction bases left unmatched: 7. CDR1 SGHRS and CDR2 YFSETQ come from the germline V gene. This CDR3 contains 17 residues. CDR3 coding DNA: TGCGCCAGCAGCACAGGACTAGCGGGAGGGCCCAACAATGAGCAGTTCTTC. This translates into CASSTGLAGGPNNEQFF.

CDR3 DNA: TGTGCCAGCAGTTCCGGACAGACTAAAGAGACCCAGTACTTC. The encoded protein is CASSSGQTKETQYF. The chain is built from TRBV28 and TRBJ2-5; D possibly corresponds to TRBD1 (6 bases). The CDR3 length is 14 residues. V shed 4 bases and J shed 3 bases, with 12 bases lying between them. Germline V gene lookup returns CDR1 MDHEN and CDR2 SYDVKM.

The chain is built from TRBV9 and TRBJ2-3; TRBD2 aligns across 9 bases. CDR1 SGDLS and CDR2 YYNGEE come from the germline V gene. This CDR3 comprises 17 residues. V was pared by 4 bases and J by 4 bases, with 13 bases of the junction left unmatched. The chain's CDR3 is CASSPGGGGRAADTQYF. The CDR3 bases are TGTGCCAGCAGCCCGGGTGGTGGCGGGAGGGCAGCAGATACGCAGTATTTT.

The chain recombines TRBV9 with TRBJ2-5, with TRBD1 matching over 8 bases. V lost 3 bases to trimming and J lost 6 bases; unmatched junction nucleotides: 7. This CDR3 has 14 residues. In germline, CDR1 is SGDLS, CDR2 YYNGEE. CDR3: CASSADRGGKTQYF. CDR3 coding DNA: TGTGCCAGCAGCGCCGACAGGGGCGGGAAGACCCAGTACTTC.

In DNA, the CDR3 is TGCGCCAGCAGCCAAGTATGGGGGCGCGATGAAAAACTGTTTTTT. Protein: CASSQVWGRDEKLFF. The chain employs TRBV4-1 and TRBJ1-4, with a possible D match to TRBD1 (6 bases). The CDR3 is made up of 15 amino acids. Deletions cut 1 base from V and 6 bases from J, with 12 bases between. Looked up from germline, CDR1 is MGHRA and CDR2 is YSYEKL.

This chain links TRBV6-5 with TRBJ1-1; D is unclear. The length of the CDR3 is 10 residues. In germline, CDR1 is MNHEY, CDR2 SVGAGI. V was shortened by 6 bases and J by 6 bases, with 5 bases between the two germline ends. CDR3 region: CASRGAEAFF. The CDR3 bases are TGTGCCAGCAGGGGAGCTGAAGCTTTCTTT.

As regards this clone: An end of the junction differs from the germline gene, which may be a read error. V is TRBV5-4 and J is TRBJ1-1; 8 bases line up with TRBD1. This CDR3 contains 15 residues. Germline V gives CDR1 SGHNT, CDR2 YYREEE (reference sequence). CDR3 in amino acids: CASSLARGLNTEAFF. The CDR3 DNA is TGTGCCAGCAGCTTGGCCAGGGGGCTGAATACTGAAGCTTTCTTT.

The CDR3 loop reads CASSSGRAREQYF. The CDR3 DNA reads TGTGCCAGCAGCTCTGGCAGGGCGAGGGAGCAGTACTTC. V is TRBV7-9 and J is TRBJ2-7; D possibly corresponds to TRBD1 (5 bases). V shed 4 bases and J shed 7 bases, with 14 bases lying between them. Looked up from germline, CDR1 is SEHNR and CDR2 is FQNEAQ (reference sequence). This CDR3 spans 13 amino acids.

A few counts support this clone. This chain joins TRBV5-1 and TRBJ1-1; tentative D call: TRBD1 (5 bases). The CDR3 consists of 14 residues. V was pared by 0 bases and J by 5 bases, with 11 bases between. In germline, CDR1 is SGHRS, CDR2 YFSETQ. The CDR3 DNA reads TGCGCCAGCAGCTTGGTGGGGGGATTAACTGAAGCTTTCTTT. Residues: CASSLVGGLTEAFF. Variable domain in full (rest from reference TRBV5-1 and TRBJ1-1): KAGVTQTPRYLIKTRGQQVTLSCSPISGHRSVSWYQQTPGQGLQFLFEYFSETQRNKGNFPGRFSGRQFSNSRSEMNVSTLELGDSALYLCASSLVGGLTEAFFGQGTRLTVV.

The sample holds one count of this clone. This sequence joins TRBV5-5 and TRBJ2-1, with D maybe TRBD1 (5 bases). Germline CDR1 is SGHKS and CDR2 is YYEKEE (reference sequence). The CDR3 length is 14 residues. Trimming stripped 1 base from V and 10 bases from J, with 15 bases between. CDR3 region: CASSLLIREGEQFF. The DNA of the CDR3 is TGTGCCAGCAGCTTGCTTATCAGGGAAGGGGAGCAGTTCTTC.

The chain couples TRBV4-1 to TRBJ1-2; D unclear. Between the trimmed V and J ends, which lost 5 bases and 5 bases, there was a span of 15 bases. The CDR3 sequence is 14 residues long. Germline V gene data show CDR1 as MGHRA and CDR2 as YSYEKL. Here the CDR3 reads CASSTSWQAYGYTF. The CDR3 nucleotides are TGCGCCAGCAGCACCAGTTGGCAGGCTTATGGCTACACCTTC.

The V call is TRBV24-1, the J call TRBJ1-5; D might be TRBD1 (5 bases). Per germline, CDR1 KGHDR and CDR2 SFDVKD. The CDR3 has 14 residues. V gave up 4 bases and J gave up 1 base, with 7 bases separating them. CDR3 coding DNA: TGTGCCACCAGTGACTCAGGGAGCAATCAGCCCCAGCATTTT. Encoded protein: CATSDSGSNQPQHF.

The gene calls are TRBV3-1 (or the pseudogene TRBV3-2) and TRBJ1-5, with D perhaps matching TRBD1 (6 bases). V lost 3 bases to trimming and J lost 9 bases, with 15 bases between them. Germline V CDR1 and CDR2: LGHDT, YNNKEL (reference sequence). The CDR3 has 14 residues. The CDR3 is CASSQDSLRWPQHF. CDR3 coding DNA: TGTGCCAGCAGCCAGGACAGCCTCCGGTGGCCCCAGCATTTT.

The chain uses TRBV7-9 and TRBJ2-2; D ambiguous. CDR1 and CDR2 from the germline V gene are SEHNR and FQNEAQ (reference sequence). The CDR3 sequence is 14 residues long. The CDR3 spells CAKSLDPDTGELFF. The CDR3 DNA reads TGTGCGAAAAGCTTAGATCCGGACACCGGGGAGCTGTTTTTT.

The chain has TRBV19 and TRBJ2-5, with 7 nucleotides matching TRBD1. Germline CDR1 and CDR2: LNHDA and SQIVND (reference sequence). The junction had 7 bases not matched to a gene; V was cut back by 4 bases and J by 2 bases. There are 15 residues in the CDR3. The CDR3 coding sequence is TGTGCCAGTAGTACAGGGGGATCGAGACAAGAGACCCAGTACTTC. It encodes CASSTGGSRQETQYF.

This chain connects TRBV29-1 to TRBJ1-2; D possibly corresponds to TRBD1 (5 bases). This CDR3 comprises 13 residues. Germline V gives CDR1 SQVTM, CDR2 ANQGSEA. V lost 6 bases to trimming and J lost 4 bases, with 15 bases between them. The CDR3 coding sequence is TGCAGCGTCGAATCTGGGCAGGGCTATGGCTACACCTTC. Translating it yields CSVESGQGYGYTF.

This clone was found once. The V gene is TRBV11-2, the J gene TRBJ2-7; D possibly corresponds to TRBD1 (5 bases). Germline-derived CDR1 and CDR2 are SGHAT and FQNNGV. V shed 5 bases and J shed 2 bases, with 13 bases lying between them. The CDR3 length is 14 residues. This CDR3 reads CASSPIAGPYEQYF. CDR3 coding DNA: TGTGCCAGCAGCCCGATCGCAGGGCCCTACGAGCAGTACTTC.

The chain couples TRBV9 to TRBJ2-1, with 9 bases that match TRBD2. The CDR3 contains 15 residues. Germline V gene lookup returns CDR1 SGDLS and CDR2 YYNGEE. V lost 4 bases, J lost 7 bases, and 9 bases stayed unmatched. This CDR3 reads CASSPRGTSINEQFF. DNA for the CDR3: TGTGCCAGCAGCCCCCGGGGGACTAGCATTAATGAGCAGTTCTTC.

The rearrangement links TRBV3-1 (or the pseudogene TRBV3-2) to TRBJ2-7; possible D gene TRBD2, 6 bases. CDR3 length: 12 residues. Germline V gene lookup returns CDR1 LGHDT and CDR2 YNNKEL (reference sequence). Trimming left V 1 base short and J 6 bases short, with 7 bases between. CDR3 sequence (DNA): TGTGCCAGCAGCCAAGCCGGGGGCGAGCAGTACTTC. This encodes CASSQAGGEQYF.